This entry lists 7 T cell receptor beta chains sequenced from one sample in a study of blood T cells in healthy people across ages. The use of a sample-barcoded 5' primer and a J-beta primer mix characterized a second PCR of roughly 6 to 11 cycles. One entry per CDR3 protein results from TCRdb running MiXCR on the 5' RACE reads. The table shows around 1,000,000 distinct CDR3 sequences, with around 27% occurring only once. This same sample was also taken into another study, of T cells of mothers and their children.

The sample taken for sequencing was blood. These receptors all come from a girl aged 2 to 9 in good health.

V and J are TRBV3-1 and TRBJ2-1, with D possibly TRBD1 on 6 matching bases. Germline loops: CDR1 LGHDT, CDR2 YNNKEL (reference sequence). The V and J ends lost 2 bases and 8 bases respectively, with 10 bases between them. The CDR3 has 13 amino acids. The CDR3 DNA sequence: TGTGCCAGCAGCCAACCAGGGGCGGATGAGCAGTTCTTC. It yields the protein CASSQPGADEQFF.

The genes are TRBV6-5 and TRBJ2-2; D remains ambiguous. Germline V lookup: CDR1 MNHEY, CDR2 SVGAGI. The ends were cut back, 7 bases at V and 0 bases at J, with 6 bases in the middle. CDR3 length: 13 amino acids. The CDR3 coding sequence is TGTGCCAGCAAGGAAACGAACACCGGGGAGCTGTTTTTT. Its translation: CASKETNTGELFF.

This clonotype has only a few counts. The rearrangement joins TRBV15 to TRBJ2-5; no clear D gene. The V and J ends lost 0 bases and 5 bases respectively, with 7 bases between them. Per the germline V gene, CDR1 is LNHNV and CDR2 is YYDKDF (reference sequence). The CDR3 runs 13 residues. CDR3 in DNA: TGTGCCACCAGCAGAGATCAGGAGGAGACCCAGTACTTC. It is translated as CATSRDQEETQYF. Full variable domain (remainder filled in from reference TRBV15 and TRBJ2-5): DAMVIQNPRYQVTQFGKPVTLSCSQTLNHNVMYWYQQKSSQAPKLLFHYYDKDFNNEADTPDNFQSRRPNTSFCFLDIRSPGLGDTAMYLCATSRDQEETQYFGPGTRLLVL.

This clonotype appeared a few times. The chain links TRBV5-1 to TRBJ2-5, with D hard to call. The CDR3 covers 16 residues. The germline V gene encodes CDR1 SGHRS and CDR2 YFSETQ. Trimming pared 0 bases from V and 3 bases from J, leaving 15 bases between. CDR3 amino acids: CASSLDAPGLKETQYF. The CDR3 nucleotides are TGCGCCAGCAGCTTGGACGCCCCCGGGCTTAAAGAGACCCAGTACTTC.

This clonotype turned up a few times. The rearrangement links TRBV2 to TRBJ2-7, with no clear D. Germline V lookup: CDR1 SNHLY, CDR2 FYNNEI. The V and J ends lost 4 bases and 7 bases respectively, with 11 bases between them. The CDR3 sequence is 12 residues long. CDR3 region: CASSALFKEQYF. The CDR3 DNA follows: TGTGCCAGCAGTGCCTTATTTAAAGAGCAGTACTTC.

In this sample, this clonotype turned up a few times. This chain links TRBV5-6 with TRBJ1-4; D unresolved. V was pared by 2 bases and J by 7 bases, with 9 bases between. This CDR3 has 13 amino acids. CDR1 and CDR2 (germline): SGHDT, YYEEEE. The CDR3 coding sequence is TGTGCCAGCAGCTTAGTATCTGCTGAAAAACTGTTTTTT. It specifies CASSLVSAEKLFF.

The rearrangement uses TRBV29-1 and TRBJ1-1; the D is unclear. This CDR3 has 12 amino acids. V was pared by 2 bases and J by 6 bases, with 10 bases between. Germline V lookup: CDR1 SQVTM, CDR2 ANQGSEA. CDR3: CSVELISPEAFF. For the CDR3, the DNA is TGCAGCGTTGAACTGATCTCCCCTGAAGCTTTCTTT.